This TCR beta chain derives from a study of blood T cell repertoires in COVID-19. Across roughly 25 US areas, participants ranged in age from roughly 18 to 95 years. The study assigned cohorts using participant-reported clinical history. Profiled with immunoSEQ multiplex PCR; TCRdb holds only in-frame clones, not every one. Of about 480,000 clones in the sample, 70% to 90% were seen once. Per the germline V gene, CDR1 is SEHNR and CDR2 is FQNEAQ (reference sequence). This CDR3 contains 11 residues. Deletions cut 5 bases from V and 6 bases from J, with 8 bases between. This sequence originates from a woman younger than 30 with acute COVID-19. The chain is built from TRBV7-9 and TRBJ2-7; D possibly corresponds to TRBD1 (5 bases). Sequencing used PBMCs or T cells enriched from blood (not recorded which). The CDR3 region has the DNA TGTGCCAGCAGCCTCAGGGCCGAGCAGTACTTC. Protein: CASSLRAEQYF.